This T cell receptor (beta chain) was recovered during a study of monozygotic twins with inflammatory bowel disease. Whole blood served as the source of total RNA, and no T cell sorting took place. Study conclusions and caveats: Patient repertoire variability may have increased through differing immunosuppressive treatments. Fewer clonotypes were shared with others by IBD patients than by healthy twins, especially with disease activity.

UMIs that had a 6-nucleotide sample barcode were put in using template switching. TCRdb reprocessed the 5' RACE reads and reports one entry per CDR3 protein, with no DNA. In total, the table holds fewer than 550,000 distinct CDR3 sequences. Remarks on this clonotype: Antigen: not known.

The receptor was derived from a human donor with ulcerative colitis or Crohn's disease, or a healthy co-twin of an affected twin (not recorded which). The sample comprised blood.

CDR3 residues: CASKDRGSRGYTF. This rearrangement joins TRBV6-5 to TRBJ1-2; TCRdb lists TRBD1, though no DNA is available to test this call. The CDR3 length is 13 residues. The germline CDR1 and CDR2 sequences are MNHEY and SVGAGI.